The sequence of this TCR beta chain was determined in a study of control samples from healthy donors and cancer patients. The assay was immunoSEQ multiplex PCR, and TCRdb's table has in-frame clones only and misses some. Of about 190,000 clones in the sample, 91% are singletons; the top ten hold 1.5% to 2%. The CDR3 spans 13 residues. Germline CDR1 and CDR2: PRHDT and FYEKMQ (reference sequence). The V and J ends lost 4 bases and 5 bases respectively, with 10 bases between them. The sample comprised blood. The chain links TRBV13 to TRBJ2-3; D gene unclear. The TCR was taken from a man under 40 in good health. In nucleotides, the CDR3 is TGTGCCAGCAGCTACCCGGGTGGAGATACGCAGTATTTT. Amino acids: CASSYPGGDTQYF. The variable domain in full, completed from reference TRBV13 and TRBJ2-3, reads AAGVIQSPRHLIKEKRETATLKCYPIPRHDTVYWYQQGPGQDPQFLISFYEKMQSDKGSIPDRFSAQQFSDYHSELNMSSLELGDSALYFCASSYPGGDTQYFGPGTRLTVL.